This T cell receptor (beta chain) derives from a study of shared clonotypes between healthy human individuals. CDR3 length: 15 amino acids. The V gene end was trimmed by 4 bases and the J gene end by 3 bases; junction bases not matched to a gene: 6. The V gene's germline CDR1 is MNHEY and CDR2 SVGAGI. Assay used: immunoSEQ multiplex PCR; TCRdb lists only in-frame clones, some missing. This table holds around 940,000 clones, less than 85% found once. The chain recombines TRBV6-5 with TRBJ1-2; 9 bases fit TRBD1. The clonotype comes from a man aged 18 to 30 in good health. Sequences were obtained from memory CD4+ T cells sorted from blood. Subset meaning: CD45RA-negative fraction. CDR3 residues: CASSSPGQGDYGYTF. The CDR3, as DNA: TGTGCCAGCAGTTCCCCGGGACAGGGCGACTATGGCTACACCTTC.